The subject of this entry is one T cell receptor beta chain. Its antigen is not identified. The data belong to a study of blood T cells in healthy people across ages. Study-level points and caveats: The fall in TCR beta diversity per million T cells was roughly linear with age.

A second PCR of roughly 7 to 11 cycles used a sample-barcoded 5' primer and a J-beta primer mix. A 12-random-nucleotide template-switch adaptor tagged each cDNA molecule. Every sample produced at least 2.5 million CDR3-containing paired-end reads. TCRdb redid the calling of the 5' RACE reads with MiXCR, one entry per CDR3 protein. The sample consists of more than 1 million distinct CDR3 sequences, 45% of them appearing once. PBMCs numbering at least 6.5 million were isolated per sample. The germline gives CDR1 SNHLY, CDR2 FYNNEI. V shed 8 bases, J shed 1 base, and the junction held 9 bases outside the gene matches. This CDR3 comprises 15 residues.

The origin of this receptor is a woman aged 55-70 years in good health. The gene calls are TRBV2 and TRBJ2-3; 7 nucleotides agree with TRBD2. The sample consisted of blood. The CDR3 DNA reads TGTGCCAGCCTTAGGGACCGGGAGGGCACAGATACGCAGTATTTT. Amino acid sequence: CASLRDREGTDTQYF. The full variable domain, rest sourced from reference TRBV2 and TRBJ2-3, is EPEVTQTPSHQVTQMGQEVILRCVPISNHLYFYWYRQILGQKVEFLVSFYNNEISEKSEIFDDQFSVERPDGSNFTLKIRSTKLEDSAMYFCASLRDREGTDTQYFGPGTRLTVL.